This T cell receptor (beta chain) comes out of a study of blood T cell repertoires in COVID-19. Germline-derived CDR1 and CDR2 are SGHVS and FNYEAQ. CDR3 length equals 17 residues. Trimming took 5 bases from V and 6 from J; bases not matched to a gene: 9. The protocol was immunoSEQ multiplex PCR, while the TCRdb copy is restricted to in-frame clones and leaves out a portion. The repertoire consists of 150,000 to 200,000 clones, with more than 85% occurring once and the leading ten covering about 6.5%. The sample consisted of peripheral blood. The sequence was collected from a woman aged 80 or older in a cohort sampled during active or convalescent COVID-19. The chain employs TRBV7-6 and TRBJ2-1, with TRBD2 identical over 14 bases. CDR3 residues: CASSQGTSGGPGNEQFF. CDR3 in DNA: TGTGCCAGCAGCCAAGGGACTAGCGGGGGACCCGGCAATGAGCAGTTCTTC. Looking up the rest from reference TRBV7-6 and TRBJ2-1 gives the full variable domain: GAGVSQSPRYKVTKRGQDVALRCDPISGHVSLYWYRQALGQGPEFLTYFNYEAQQDKSGLPNDRFSAERPEGSISTLTIQRTEQRDSAMYRCASSQGTSGGPGNEQFFGPGTRLTVL.